This T cell receptor (beta chain) was observed in a study of glioma-infiltrating T cells after dendritic cell vaccination. Trimming pared 0 bases from V and 2 bases from J, leaving 13 bases between. The CDR3 has 17 residues. Germline loops: CDR1 SGHVS, CDR2 FNYEAQ. Time point described: after dendritic cell vaccination, including at tumor progression/relapse. Isocitrate dehydrogenase mutation was absent in all glioblastoma patients. Only in-frame clones appear in the TCRdb table, and some are missing; sequencing was by immunoSEQ multiplex PCR. The data contain 72,000 or so clones, over 75% of them singletons.

This sample comprised blood, obtained after dendritic cell vaccination. V gene TRBV7-6 combines with J gene TRBJ2-2, with TRBD2 as a possible D gene (6 bases). The sequence derives from a human donor with glioblastoma. The CDR3 protein is CASSLARLVGNTGELFF. In DNA form, the CDR3 reads TGTGCCAGCAGCTTAGCGAGACTAGTTGGTAACACCGGGGAGCTGTTTTTT.